A selection of T cell receptor beta chains follows, all from one sample in a study of T cell responses to AZD1222 COVID-19 vaccine. The data were produced by immunoSEQ multiplex PCR, yet TCRdb's version contains in-frame clones alone and is incomplete. The sample consists of over 75,000 clones, over 75% of them appearing once. Sequencing used peripheral blood, obtained 28 days after the second AZD1222 dose. The origin of the receptors is an adult who received the AZD1222 COVID-19 vaccine. CDR3s include the opening cysteine and the closing phenylalanine or tryptophan.

TRBV11-2	TRBJ2-7	CASSSHRTGTGVGEQYF
TRBV28	TRBJ2-1	CASSLEGGNEQFF
TRBV15	TRBJ2-1	CATSRVGTRNEQFF
TRBV5-1	TRBJ2-7	CASSLSFGLYEQYF
TRBV5-1	TRBJ1-1	CASSLQGDNTEAFF
TRBV30	TRBJ1-1	CAWRDRGDSEAFF
TRBV11-2	TRBJ1-2	CASSPEEGYGYTF
TRBV7-6	TRBJ2-7	CASSDQWPEQYF
TRBV19	TRBJ2-3	CASSKGRGGTDTQYF
TRBV13	TRBJ1-5	CASSKGRSNQPQHF
TRBV6-6	TRBJ1-2	CASSLSWTANYGYTF
TRBV5-1	TRBJ1-1	CASSFSSGETRAEAFF
TRBV7-8	TRBJ2-3	CASSLPPGGHTQYF
TRBV30	TRBJ1-5	CAWSGFGGSNQPQHF
TRBV6-1	TRBJ2-7	CASSDRYEQYF
TRBV3-1/TRBV3-2	TRBJ2-3	CASSQGIAGLSTDTQYF
TRBV3-1/TRBV3-2	TRBJ2-5	CASILAGAPGVQETQYF
TRBV9	TRBJ1-1	CASSVGQSTEAFF
TRBV7-2	TRBJ2-1	CASSPRTGNNEQFF
TRBV18	TRBJ2-2	CASSPGGATGELFF
TRBV28	TRBJ1-6	CASSPDGQGISPLHF
TRBV6-1	TRBJ1-1	CASSESGVTEAFF
TRBV28	TRBJ1-2	CASSLRDVGYTF
TRBV7-3	TRBJ1-1	CASSTYKREGQGARTEAFF
TRBV18	TRBJ2-1	CASSPGLENEQFF
TRBV7-9	TRBJ1-2	CASRPRAGTDANYGYTF
TRBV6-1	TRBJ2-5	CASSGRGLAGQETQYF
TRBV19	TRBJ2-1	CASSSSGGESYNEQFF
TRBV3-1/TRBV3-2	TRBJ2-1	CASSHRGPGEQFF
TRBV7-2	TRBJ2-7	CASSSGQVTYEQYF